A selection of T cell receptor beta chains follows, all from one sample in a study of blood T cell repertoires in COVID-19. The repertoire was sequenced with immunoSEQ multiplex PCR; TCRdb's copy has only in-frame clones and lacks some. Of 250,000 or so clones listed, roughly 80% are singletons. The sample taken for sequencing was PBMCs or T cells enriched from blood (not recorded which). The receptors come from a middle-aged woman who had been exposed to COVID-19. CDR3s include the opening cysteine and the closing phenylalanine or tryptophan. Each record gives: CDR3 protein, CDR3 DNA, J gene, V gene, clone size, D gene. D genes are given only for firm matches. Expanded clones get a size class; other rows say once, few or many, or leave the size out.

CASRGTGSYEQYF,TGTGCCAGCCGAGGGACAGGCTCCTACGAGCAGTACTTC,TRBJ2-7,TRBV7-9,NA,TRBD1
CASRPWGQPEETQYF,TGTGCCAGTAGACCCTGGGGACAGCCAGAAGAGACCCAGTACTTC,TRBJ2-5,TRBV19,NA,TRBD1
CAITTLHEQYF,TGTGCCATCACAACCCTCCACGAGCAGTACTTC,TRBJ2-7,TRBV28,NA,NA
CASSMTGISYNSPLHF,TGTGCCAGTAGTATGACCGGGATCTCCTATAATTCACCCCTCCACTTT,TRBJ1-6,TRBV19,few,NA
CASSEHSPYEQYF,TGTGCCAGCAGTGAACACTCGCCGTACGAGCAGTACTTC,TRBJ2-7,TRBV6-1,NA,NA
CAISESLTGMSQPQHF,TGTGCCATCAGTGAGTCTCTGACAGGGATGAGTCAGCCCCAGCATTTT,TRBJ1-5,TRBV10-3,once,TRBD1
CASSVSRDRGLFFNGYTF,TGTGCCAGCAGCGTCAGCCGGGACAGGGGCCTCTTTTTCAATGGCTACACCTTC,TRBJ1-2,TRBV9,NA,TRBD1
CASRHRGTGELFF,TGTGCCAGCAGGCACAGGGGAACCGGGGAGCTGTTTTTT,TRBJ2-2,TRBV12-3/TRBV12-4,few,TRBD1
CASGEKRGALTDTQYF,TGTGCTAGTGGTGAAAAGCGGGGGGCCCTCACAGATACGCAGTATTTT,TRBJ2-3,TRBV12-5,NA,TRBD2
CAISTDLNQPQHF,TGTGCCATCAGCACAGACCTGAATCAGCCCCAGCATTTT,TRBJ1-5,TRBV10-3,NA,NA
CASSSEGQGVGEGYTF,TGCGCCAGCAGCTCGGAGGGCCAGGGGGTAGGAGAGGGCTACACCTTC,TRBJ1-2,TRBV5-1,NA,TRBD1
CASSLRDRVDEQYF,TGTGCCAGTAGTCTTAGGGACAGGGTCGACGAGCAGTACTTC,TRBJ2-7,TRBV19,NA,TRBD1
CASSPRLAACTDTQYF,TGTGCCAGCAGTCCTCGACTAGCGGCCTGCACAGATACGCAGTATTTT,TRBJ2-3,TRBV6-8,NA,TRBD2
CASSIGQGRFGNQPQHF,TGTGCCAGTAGTATCGGCCAGGGTCGATTCGGGAATCAGCCCCAGCATTTT,TRBJ1-5,TRBV19,many,NA
CASSLGDYREGEKLFF,TGTGCCAGCAGCTTAGGGGACTACAGGGAGGGGGAAAAACTGTTTTTT,TRBJ1-4,TRBV7-9,NA,NA
CASSLPTPGGEKLFF,TGTGCCAGCAGCCTCCCGACACCCGGGGGTGAAAAACTGTTTTTT,TRBJ1-4,TRBV7-2,NA,NA
CAISDGTLYNEQFF,TGTGCCATCAGTGACGGGACACTTTACAATGAGCAGTTCTTC,TRBJ2-1,TRBV10-3,once,NA
CASSSGQDFTDTQYF,TGTGCCAGCAGCTCCGGACAGGATTTTACAGATACGCAGTATTTT,TRBJ2-3,TRBV9,NA,TRBD1
CASSGRTNEKLFF,TGTGCCAGCAGCGGCCGGACAAATGAAAAACTGTTTTTT,TRBJ1-4,TRBV21-1,NA,NA
CASSPDRSPPGTQYF,TGTGCCAGCTCACCCGACAGGAGCCCCCCCGGTACGCAGTATTTT,TRBJ2-3,TRBV18,NA,NA
CASNVLGGANGYTF,TGTGCCAGCAATGTCTTGGGGGGGGCGAATGGCTACACCTTC,TRBJ1-2,TRBV28,NA,NA
CASSPDREQETQYF,TGTGCCAGCAGCCCGGACAGGGAACAAGAGACCCAGTACTTC,TRBJ2-5,TRBV7-9,NA,TRBD1
CASSSGSDTIYF,TGTGCCAGCAGTTCCGGGTCGGACACCATATATTTT,TRBJ1-3,TRBV6-5,NA,NA
CASSFSNTGFVSYEQYF,TGTGCCAGCAGTTTCTCCAATACAGGTTTTGTCTCCTACGAGCAGTACTTC,TRBJ2-7,TRBV28,NA,NA
CASSWGGLNTEAFF,TGTGCCAGCTCGTGGGGGGGGCTGAACACTGAAGCTTTCTTT,TRBJ1-1,TRBV27,NA,NA
CASSRRWGGTDTQYF,TGTGCCAGCAGCCGAAGGTGGGGGGGCACAGATACGCAGTATTTT,TRBJ2-3,TRBV6-2/TRBV6-3,NA,NA
CASNAGGRTNEKLFF,TGTGCCAGCAACGCGGGGGGGCGGACTAATGAAAAACTGTTTTTT,TRBJ1-4,TRBV7-8,NA,NA
CSVEVVAGAEKLFF,TGCAGCGTTGAAGTAGTCGCAGGGGCCGAAAAACTGTTTTTT,TRBJ1-4,TRBV29-1,NA,NA
CASILDSTSTGELFF,TGTGCCAGCATTCTAGACTCGACTAGCACCGGGGAGCTGTTTTTT,TRBJ2-2,TRBV6-6,NA,NA
CATSEGGIKIF,TGTGCCACCAGTGAGGGGGGGATTAAGATCTTC,TRBJ1-2,TRBV24-1,NA,NA
CASSEANRSRETFLNEQFF,TGTGCCAGCAGTGAAGCCAACCGCTCGCGGGAGACATTTCTCAATGAGCAGTTCTTC,TRBJ2-1,TRBV2,NA,TRBD2
CASSVRGLARSTGELFF,TGTGCCAGCAGCGTACGGGGACTAGCGAGGAGCACCGGGGAGCTGTTTTTT,TRBJ2-2,TRBV9,NA,TRBD2
CASSTRQFRIEGYTF,TGTGCCAGTAGTACCCGACAGTTCCGAATAGAAGGCTACACCTTC,TRBJ1-2,TRBV19,NA,NA
CASSPTGGGQPQHF,TGTGCCAGTAGTCCTACAGGGGGCGGTCAGCCCCAGCATTTT,TRBJ1-5,TRBV19,few,TRBD1
CASSLDGELYNEQFF,TGCGCCAGCAGCTTGGACGGGGAACTTTACAATGAGCAGTTCTTC,TRBJ2-1,TRBV5-1,NA,NA
CASSLSGDTEAFF,TGTGCCAGCAGTTTATCAGGGGACACTGAAGCTTTCTTT,TRBJ1-1,TRBV28,NA,NA
CASSTAGNEQFF,TGTGCCAGCTCAACCGCGGGTAATGAGCAGTTCTTC,TRBJ2-1,TRBV18,NA,NA
CASPIDRGRETQYF,TGTGCCAGCCCCATTGACAGGGGGCGAGAGACCCAGTACTTC,TRBJ2-5,TRBV2,NA,TRBD1
CSVLLGTGNQPQHF,TGCAGCGTTCTTCTCGGGACAGGGAATCAGCCCCAGCATTTT,TRBJ1-5,TRBV29-1,NA,TRBD1
CASSLIAPPGADYGYTF,TGTGCCAGCAGCTTAATTGCCCCCCCAGGGGCAGACTATGGCTACACCTTC,TRBJ1-2,TRBV7-2,NA,NA
CASSLGQPNQPQHF,TGTGCCAGCAGCTTAGGACAGCCCAATCAGCCCCAGCATTTT,TRBJ1-5,TRBV7-9,NA,NA
CASSLAHTGLNTEAFF,TGTGCCAGCAGCTTAGCCCACACAGGGTTGAACACTGAAGCTTTCTTT,TRBJ1-1,TRBV7-2,NA,NA
CASSTGTGEYF,TGTGCCAGTAGTACCGGGACAGGGGAGTATTTT,TRBJ2-3,TRBV19,NA,TRBD1
CASTPRARAINQPQHF,TGTGCCAGTACCCCACGGGCCAGGGCGATCAATCAGCCCCAGCATTTT,TRBJ1-5,TRBV19,NA,NA
CASSSSRTGEKLFF,TGTGCCAGCAGCTCAAGCAGGACGGGGGAAAAACTGTTTTTT,TRBJ1-4,TRBV7-8,NA,NA
CASSLDRGHYGYTF,TGTGCCAGCAGCTTAGACAGGGGGCACTATGGCTACACCTTC,TRBJ1-2,TRBV7-9,NA,TRBD1
CASSFLRQGNEQFF,TGTGCCAGCAGCTTCCTCCGACAGGGCAATGAGCAGTTCTTC,TRBJ2-1,TRBV7-9,NA,TRBD1
CASRPDRGNNQPQHF,TGTGCCAGCAGACCTGACAGGGGGAACAATCAGCCCCAGCATTTT,TRBJ1-5,TRBV5-5,many,TRBD1
CASSLRTGGGEVETQYF,TGTGCCAGCAGCCTAAGGACAGGGGGCGGCGAGGTGGAGACCCAGTACTTC,TRBJ2-5,TRBV4-2,NA,TRBD1
CASSPDDDSTGELFF,TGTGCCAGCTCACCAGACGACGACAGCACCGGGGAGCTGTTTTTT,TRBJ2-2,TRBV18,NA,NA